The source of this T cell receptor (beta chain) is a study of radiotherapy plus CTLA-4 blockade in lung cancer (dated by TCRdb to the late 2010s). Study-level background: Objective responses occurred in roughly a sixth of enrolled patients, and around 29% achieved disease control.

The trim is 5 bases for V and 2 bases for J, with a gap of 8 bases between the germline ends. The CDR3 runs 12 amino acids, cysteine and phenylalanine included. Here the CDR3 DNA is all that survives: 36 bases in frame from base 1. CDR1 and CDR2, looked up from the germline V gene, are SQVTM and ANQGSEA. Points the paper makes about the study in general: After treatment with radiotherapy and ipilimumab, TCR clones that originated in tumors expanded in peripheral blood. The strongest predictors of response, as reported, were early dynamic changes in blood T cell clones along with a rise in serum interferon-beta after radiation.

The study evaluated CTLA-4 blockade (ipilimumab) given together with focal radiation therapy in patients who had chemo-refractory metastatic non-small-cell lung cancer. Libraries were prepared through the immunoSEQ multiplex PCR assay. TCRdb provides this immuneACCESS table in a form limited to in-frame rearrangements. Some clones are lacking; in checked studies, under half of them reflect an unresolved V gene, and why the rest are absent is not known. Across this sample there are over 85,000 clones, with 82% seen only once. Together, the top ten hold around 25% of the sample. A note on this clone: The clone's antigen remains unknown. No quality values exist for individual bases; no much larger clone is one base distant.

The TCR originated in a human donor with non-small cell lung cancer that progressed on radiotherapy plus ipilimumab. Recombination connected TRBV29-1 to TRBJ2-3, and the D gene may be TRBD1, 5 bases matching. The sample was peripheral blood, taken from a patient treated with radiotherapy plus ipilimumab. The nucleotides read TGCAGCGTTTGCAGGGACACAGATACGCAGTATTTT. Its amino acids are CSVCRDTDTQYF.